Following are 27 T cell receptor beta chains from one sample sequenced in a study of blood T cell repertoires in COVID-19. The assay was immunoSEQ multiplex PCR, and TCRdb's table has in-frame clones only and misses some. This sample has roughly 350,000 clones, with more than 70% found just once. The sequenced sample consisted of peripheral blood. All receptors come from a woman in her 30s with COVID-19, enrolled during active disease.

This chain connects TRBV5-1 to TRBJ1-2, with D possibly being TRBD1 (5 bases). The CDR3 is made up of 15 amino acids. Trimming left V 0 bases short and J 4 bases short, with 13 bases between. Germline V lookup: CDR1 SGHRS, CDR2 YFSETQ. In DNA form, the CDR3 reads TGCGCCAGCAGCTTGGAAGGACACAGGAGCTATGGCTACACCTTC. This encodes CASSLEGHRSYGYTF.

J is TRBJ2-7 and V is TRBV4-2; D is perhaps TRBD1 (5 bases). The CDR3 has 16 residues. Looked up from germline, CDR1 is LGHNA and CDR2 is YNFKEQ. V lost 0 bases and J lost 6, with 18 bases in between. The CDR3 sequence is CASSQDVNRRSGEQYF. The CDR3 coding sequence is TGTGCCAGCAGCCAAGACGTAAACAGGAGATCAGGCGAGCAGTACTTC.

This rearrangement joins TRBV7-9 to TRBJ2-3, with D unclear. The V end was cut by 1 base, the J end by 2 bases, with 13 bases between. CDR1 is SEHNR, CDR2 FQNEAQ, per germline (reference sequence). The length of the CDR3 is 16 residues. Written as DNA, the CDR3 is TGTGCCAGCAGCTTAGATGGCGGCCACTACACAGATACGCAGTATTTT. Its protein is CASSLDGGHYTDTQYF.

The rearrangement uses TRBV11-3 and TRBJ2-1, with D tentatively TRBD2 (6 bases). Trimming shortened V by 7 bases and J by 9 bases, and 13 bases separated the two germline ends. Looked up from germline, CDR1 is SGHNT and CDR2 is YENEEA. The CDR3 runs to 12 residues. CDR3: CASTRAGGEQFF. The CDR3 nucleotides are TGTGCCAGCACTCGGGCCGGGGGTGAGCAGTTCTTC.

The chain recombines TRBV19 with TRBJ2-7, with 8 bases that match TRBD2. The V gene end was trimmed by 7 bases and the J gene end by 0 bases; junction bases not matched to a gene: 8. CDR3 size: 15 residues. Germline V CDR1 and CDR2: LNHDA, SQIVND (reference sequence). CDR3 region: CASTSGGASSYEQYF. The CDR3 DNA follows: TGTGCCAGTACCTCCGGGGGGGCAAGCTCCTACGAGCAGTACTTC. The variable domain in full, with the rest retrieved from reference TRBV19 and TRBJ2-7, is DGGITQSPKYLFRKEGQNVTLSCEQNLNHDAMYWYRQDPGQGLRLIYYSQIVNDFQKGDIAEGYSVSREKKESFPLTVTSAQKNPTAFYLCASTSGGASSYEQYFGPGTRLTVT.

The chain joins TRBV11-3 to TRBJ1-6; D may be TRBD1 (6 bases). CDR1 is SGHNT and CDR2 is YENEEA in the germline V gene. V lost 1 base and J lost 4, with 11 bases in between. The CDR3 length is 16 residues. DNA for the CDR3: TGTGCCAGCAGCTTAGTCAGGGACAAGTATAATTCACCCCTCCACTTT. It specifies CASSLVRDKYNSPLHF.

This chain connects TRBV10-2 to TRBJ2-5; D gene unclear. The CDR3 has 11 residues. CDR1 and CDR2 (germline): WSHSY, SAAADI. The V and J ends lost 7 bases and 5 bases respectively, with 8 bases between them. The CDR3 here is CASTNSETQYF. CDR3 in DNA: TGCGCCAGCACCAATTCCGAGACCCAGTACTTC.

The chain has TRBV5-4 and TRBJ1-2; TRBD1 matches at 7 bases. V gave up 4 bases and J gave up 4 bases; unmatched junction bases: 7. This CDR3 region has 14 residues. Germline values: CDR1 SGHNT, CDR2 YYREEE (reference sequence). CDR3 DNA sequence: TGTGCCAGCAGCGATGGGACAGAGATCTATGGCTACACCTTC. It is translated as CASSDGTEIYGYTF.

The table lists this clone with a count of one. The gene calls are TRBV5-6 and TRBJ1-4; a possible D gene is TRBD1 (6 bases). V lost 4 bases, J lost 7 bases, and 17 bases lay in between. There are 15 residues in the CDR3. The germline V gene encodes CDR1 SGHDT and CDR2 YYEEEE. The CDR3 reads CASSVTGSGSEKLFF. CDR3 DNA: TGTGCCAGCAGCGTGACAGGATCGGGGAGTGAAAAACTGTTTTTT.

The V call is TRBV19, the J call TRBJ2-1; weak D call: TRBD1 (6 bases). The CDR3 sequence is 16 residues long. In germline, CDR1 is LNHDA, CDR2 SQIVND (reference sequence). Trimming left V 3 bases short and J 8 bases short, with 20 bases between. The CDR3 nucleotides read TGTGCCAGTAGTATTCCAGGGACACCCCAATCGTATGAGCAGTTCTTC. The encoded protein is CASSIPGTPQSYEQFF.

The chain couples TRBV4-1 to TRBJ2-1, with TRBD2 matching 11 bases. After removal of 0 bases from V and 10 bases from J, the junction contained 5 bases not matched to a gene. The CDR3 length is 15 residues. The germline V gene encodes CDR1 MGHRA and CDR2 YSYEKL. CDR3 bases: TGCGCCAGCAGCCAAGAAGGGCTAGCGGGAGGAGAGCAGTTCTTC. Translation: CASSQEGLAGGEQFF.

The CDR3 is CASSFAGASSYEQYF. Here the CDR3 DNA reads TGTGCCAGCAGTTTTGCAGGGGCCAGCTCCTACGAGCAGTACTTC. The chain recombines TRBV28 with TRBJ2-7, with D possibly being TRBD1 (6 bases). Looked up from germline, CDR1 is MDHEN and CDR2 is SYDVKM. The CDR3 is made up of 15 amino acids. Trimming took off 3 bases at V and 0 bases at J, with 12 bases between the two ends.

This rearrangement joins TRBV11-2 to TRBJ2-7; a weak D match, TRBD2 (7 bases). Germline CDR1 is SGHAT and CDR2 is FQNNGV. The CDR3 length is 15 residues. The V gene lost 5 bases and the J gene lost 2 bases, with 16 bases spanning the gap. The CDR3 loop is CASSPTGGRTYEQYF. The CDR3 region has the DNA TGTGCCAGCAGCCCTACGGGGGGCCGGACCTACGAGCAGTACTTC.

The V gene is TRBV4-3, the J gene TRBJ2-3, with 7 bases identical to TRBD2. Germline loops: CDR1 LGHNA, CDR2 YSLEER. The CDR3 runs to 18 residues. V dropped 0 bases and J dropped 6; count of bases not matched to a gene: 15. The CDR3 protein is CASSQDHPGAGVADTQYF. The CDR3, as DNA: TGCGCCAGCAGCCAAGATCATCCTGGGGCGGGAGTGGCTGATACGCAGTATTTT.

As concerns this clone: The identical CDR3 is also encoded by other nucleotide sequences in the sample. The gene calls are TRBV29-1 and TRBJ2-3; weak D call: TRBD2 (5 bases). The CDR3 has 11 amino acids. The V and J ends lost 5 bases and 4 bases respectively, with 7 bases between them. Germline CDR1 is SQVTM and CDR2 is ANQGSEA. The CDR3 DNA reads as TGCAGCGTTCTTAGCGCAGATACGCAGTATTTT. Translating it yields CSVLSADTQYF.

This clone came up once. The V gene is TRBV29-1, the J gene TRBJ2-3, with D possibly TRBD2 on 7 matching bases. The germline V and J ends were trimmed by 4 bases and 5 bases, with 16 bases remaining between them. This CDR3 spans 14 amino acids. CDR1 is SQVTM, CDR2 ANQGSEA, per germline. The CDR3, as DNA: TGCAGCGTTGGGACAGCGGGAAAGATAGATACGCAGTATTTT. It specifies CSVGTAGKIDTQYF.

V usage is TRBV30 and J usage is TRBJ1-1; possibly TRBD1 for D (6 bases). Germline CDR1 is GTSNPN and CDR2 is SVGIG (reference sequence). V was cut by 2 bases and J by 0 bases, with 10 bases left in between. The CDR3 totals 14 residues. The CDR3 region is CAWSRRTVNTEAFF. The CDR3 bases are TGTGCCTGGAGTCGTCGGACAGTGAACACTGAAGCTTTCTTT. The full variable domain, in which reference TRBV30 and TRBJ1-1 provide the parts outside the CDR3, is SQTIHQWPATLVQPVGSPLSLECTVEGTSNPNLYWYRQAAGRGLQLLFYSVGIGQISSEVPQNLSASRPQDRQFILSSKKLLLSDSGFYLCAWSRRTVNTEAFFGQGTRLTVV.

This clone occurred once. V usage is TRBV9 and J usage is TRBJ2-3; no firm D call. Looked up from germline, CDR1 is SGDLS and CDR2 is YYNGEE. There are 13 residues in the CDR3. With 3 bases removed from V and 5 bases from J, the gap between germline ends came to 10 bases. The CDR3 DNA is TGTGCCAGCAGCGCCGTACCCGGAGATACGCAGTATTTT. Its protein is CASSAVPGDTQYF.

The rearrangement links TRBV7-2 to TRBJ2-3; D may be TRBD1 (5 bases). Germline CDR1 reads SGHTA; CDR2 reads FQGNSA. Trimming took 5 bases from V and 2 from J, leaving 11 bases between them. This CDR3 contains 14 residues. The CDR3 loop is CASSPRQNTDTQYF. The CDR3 coding sequence is TGTGCCAGCAGCCCACGACAGAACACAGATACGCAGTATTTT.

The sample holds a few counts of this clone. The V and J genes are TRBV25-1 and TRBJ1-5; TRBD1 aligns across 7 bases. The CDR3 sequence is 18 residues long. Trimming took 0 bases from V and 0 from J; bases not matched to a gene: 8. The germline gives CDR1 MGHDK, CDR2 SYGVNS. Here the CDR3 reads CASSEYDRVGHSNQPQHF. The CDR3 nucleotides are TGTGCCAGCAGTGAATACGACAGGGTCGGACATAGCAATCAGCCCCAGCATTTT.

The J gene is TRBJ1-1, the V gene TRBV3-1 (or the pseudogene TRBV3-2); D call uncertain. The CDR3 runs to 16 residues. The V end lost 0 bases, the J end lost 1 base, and 12 bases lay between the germline ends. CDR1 is LGHDT and CDR2 is YNNKEL in the germline V gene (reference sequence). The chain's CDR3 is CASSQEGGVWNTEAFF. The CDR3 region has the DNA TGTGCCAGCAGCCAAGAGGGAGGTGTGTGGAACACTGAAGCTTTCTTT.

Worth noting for this clone: Other DNA sequences in the same sample also yield this CDR3. The V gene is TRBV11-2, the J gene TRBJ1-1; TRBD1 matches at 8 bases. The CDR3 extends over 13 amino acids. The trim removed 4 bases at V and 4 bases at J, leaving 2 bases unmatched. Germline CDR1 is SGHAT and CDR2 is FQNNGV. The CDR3 sequence: CASSSQGVTEAFF. The CDR3, as DNA: TGTGCCAGCAGCTCACAGGGGGTCACTGAAGCTTTCTTT. Full variable domain (missing parts from reference TRBV11-2 and TRBJ1-1): EAGVAQSPRYKIIEKRQSVAFWCNPISGHATLYWYQQILGQGPKLLIQFQNNGVVDDSQLPKDRFSAERLKGVDSTLKIQPAKLEDSAVYLCASSSQGVTEAFFGQGTRLTVV.

This clone was picked up one time. The V call is TRBV13, the J call TRBJ2-3, with TRBD2 matching over 8 bases. The CDR3 contains 14 residues. The V and J ends lost 4 bases and 6 bases, in that order; junction bases with no gene match: 6. The germline CDR1 and CDR2 sequences are PRHDT and FYEKMQ (reference sequence). The CDR3 sequence is CASSSSGGADTQYF. The CDR3 coding sequence is TGTGCCAGCAGCTCCAGCGGGGGTGCGGATACGCAGTATTTT. Combining the CDR3 with reference TRBV13 and TRBJ2-3 gives the whole variable domain AAGVIQSPRHLIKEKRETATLKCYPIPRHDTVYWYQQGPGQDPQFLISFYEKMQSDKGSIPDRFSAQQFSDYHSELNMSSLELGDSALYFCASSSSGGADTQYFGPGTRLTVL.

J is TRBJ2-7 and V is TRBV7-9, with TRBD2 matching over 7 bases. The CDR3 is made up of 17 amino acids. Germline V lookup: CDR1 SEHNR, CDR2 FQNEAQ (reference sequence). J was trimmed by 0 bases and V by 1 base; bases with no gene match: 9. Here the CDR3 DNA reads TGTGCCAGCAGCTTAGACGGGTTGGTAGCGGGCTCCTACGAGCAGTACTTC. Translating it yields CASSLDGLVAGSYEQYF. Complete variable domain (other parts from reference TRBV7-9 and TRBJ2-7): DTGVSQNPRHKITKRGQNVTFRCDPISEHNRLYWYRQTLGQGPEFLTYFQNEAQLEKSRLLSDRFSAERPKGSFSTLEIQRTEQGDSAMYLCASSLDGLVAGSYEQYFGPGTRLTVT.

The chain carries TRBV3-1 (or the pseudogene TRBV3-2) and TRBJ2-5; perhaps TRBD2 as D (5 bases). The CDR3 extends over 14 amino acids. CDR1 is LGHDT and CDR2 is YNNKEL in the germline V gene (reference sequence). The V and J ends lost 2 bases and 3 bases respectively, with 10 bases between them. The CDR3 bases are TGTGCCAGCAGCCAAATGGACTCCGAAGAGACCCAGTACTTC. It codes for CASSQMDSEETQYF.

The chain recombines TRBV3-1 (or the pseudogene TRBV3-2) with TRBJ2-7; D gene unclear. V was trimmed by 0 bases and J by 7 bases, leaving 10 bases between them. The CDR3 loop spans 13 amino acids. The germline CDR1 and CDR2 sequences are LGHDT and YNNKEL (reference sequence). This CDR3 reads CASSQDMGVEQYF. The CDR3, as DNA: TGTGCCAGCAGCCAAGATATGGGCGTGGAGCAGTACTTC.

The CDR3 loop reads CASSLGGSGRLYEQYF. The CDR3 bases are TGTGCCAGCAGCTTGGGGGGTAGCGGGAGGCTATACGAGCAGTACTTC. The chain couples TRBV5-5 to TRBJ2-7, with 10 bases matching TRBD2. V lost 0 bases and J lost 4; bases outside the gene matches: 7. Germline-derived CDR1 and CDR2 are SGHKS and YYEKEE (reference sequence). The CDR3 totals 16 residues.